This TCR beta chain is drawn from a study of T cells after yellow fever vaccination. On the study more broadly: SMART-Seq v4 Ultra Low Input prepared the low-cell-number fractions.

The CDR3 extends over 15 amino acids. Germline-derived CDR1 and CDR2 are ENHRY and SYGVKD. V lost 8 bases and J lost 0; bases outside the gene matches: 5. TCRdb re-derived calls from the 5' RACE reads in MiXCR, one entry per CDR3 protein. The data contain roughly 300,000 distinct CDR3 sequences, 6.8% of them singletons. This clonotype was observed a handful of times. No antigen is known for it. Study observations and caveats: There was a small share of clonotypes that showed up in both the CD4 and CD8 compartments. Post-booster repertoires again held most primary-vaccination clones (approximately 96% CD4, 80% to 90% CD8).

The sample here was PBMCs, taken roughly seven weeks after the first yellow fever vaccination. The sequence came from a man aged 18-30 years who received the YFV17D yellow fever vaccine. The chain links TRBV10-3 to TRBJ2-7; 12 bases align to TRBD2. In DNA form, the CDR3 reads TGTGCCATCTCCCAGACTAGCGGGGGCTCCTACGAGCAGTACGTC. Translated, it gives CAISQTSGGSYEQYV.